In its sample, the clone carrying this T cell receptor (beta chain) was seen a few times. Its antigen is unidentified. The PCR contained 60 Vbeta and 13 Jbeta primers. The repertoire was sequenced with immunoSEQ multiplex PCR; TCRdb's copy has only in-frame clones and lacks some. The data hold some 190,000 clones, with about four fifths observed a single time. This entry is derived from a study of cytomegalovirus exposure and HLA in healthy donors. Study-wide results and caveats: On later analysis, the bulk of CMV-associated TCR beta chains appeared to be HLA-restricted. Segments of the TCR beta V type were, in most cases, productive about 90% or about 30% of the time in an earlier analysis. As was reported, the HLA-A and HLA-B alleles of most subjects were accurately predicted from TCR beta sequences. Association of 16,951 TCR beta sequences with HLA alleles was found at 0.05 false discovery rate in a later analysis.

Sequenced sample: PBMCs. The origin of this receptor is a woman in her forties in good health and CMV-seronegative.

CDR3 nucleotide sequence: TGTGCCTGGAGTGTCCTTACAGGGGGCGTTAGAGGTAATGAGCAGTTCTTC. Its protein is CAWSVLTGGVRGNEQFF. J is TRBJ2-1 and V is TRBV30; 9 bases map to TRBD1. The V gene's germline CDR1 is GTSNPN and CDR2 SVGIG (reference sequence). V dropped 0 bases and J dropped 7; count of bases not matched to a gene: 13. This CDR3 is built from 17 residues.